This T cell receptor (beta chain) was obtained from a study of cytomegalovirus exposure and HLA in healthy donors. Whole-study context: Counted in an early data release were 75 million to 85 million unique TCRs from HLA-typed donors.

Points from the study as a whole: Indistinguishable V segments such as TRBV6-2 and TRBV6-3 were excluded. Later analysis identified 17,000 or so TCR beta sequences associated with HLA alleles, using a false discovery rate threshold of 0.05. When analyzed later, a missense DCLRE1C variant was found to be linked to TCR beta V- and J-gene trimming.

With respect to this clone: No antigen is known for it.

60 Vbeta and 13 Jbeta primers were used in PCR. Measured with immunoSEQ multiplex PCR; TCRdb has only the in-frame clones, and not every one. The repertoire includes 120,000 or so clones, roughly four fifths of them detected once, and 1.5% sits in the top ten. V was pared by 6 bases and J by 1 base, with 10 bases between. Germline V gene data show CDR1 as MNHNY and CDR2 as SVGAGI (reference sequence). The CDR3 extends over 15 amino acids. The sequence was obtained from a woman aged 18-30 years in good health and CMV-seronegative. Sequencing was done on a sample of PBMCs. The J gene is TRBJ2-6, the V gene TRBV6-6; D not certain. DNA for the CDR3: TGTGCCAGCAGCTTAGCAAGATCTGGGGCCAACGTCCTGACTTTC. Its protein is CASSLARSGANVLTF.